These T cell receptor beta chains were read from a single sample in a study of blood T cell repertoires in COVID-19. Sequenced by immunoSEQ multiplex PCR; TCRdb stores in-frame clones only, minus some. The sample includes fewer than 250,000 clones, about 90% of them seen just once. Sequencing input: peripheral blood. Receptor source: a woman in her fifties or sixties with acute or convalescent COVID-19. Both conserved end residues are part of each CDR3. Fields, in order: V gene, clone size, CDR3 protein. Not all rows give a size; the values are once, few, many and, for expanded clones, a class.

TRBV23-1 NA CASSPKSPSQGMGYGYTF
TRBV19 NA CASSMDRVGNQPQHF
TRBV5-1 NA CASSTGSSGNTIYF
TRBV5-1 NA CASSFPLAGGTGELFF
TRBV2 NA CASTRERASGKNIQYF
TRBV19 NA CASSTWTANTEAFF
TRBV18 few CASSPYGTDEQYF
TRBV19 NA CASSIYEGSSEAFF
TRBV10-1 NA CASSRGPGNTEAFF
TRBV7-2 NA CASSRRPGQFYEQYF
TRBV11-2 NA CASSRTSGSYEQYF
TRBV6-2/TRBV6-3 NA CASSALGAINQPQHF
TRBV27 NA CASSLRGQGSYEQYF
TRBV19 NA CASRSGQGGAGELFF
TRBV6-5 NA CASSYSRTVYGYTF
TRBV11-2 NA CASSPRTGLNTGELFF
TRBV7-6 NA CASSPGLAGAWDTQYF
TRBV19 once CASSTLTGNEQFF
TRBV3-1/TRBV3-2 once CASSPNPGQGAYYGYTF
TRBV10-3 NA CATQGLGHNSPLHF
TRBV5-4 NA CASSLKQLMNTEAFF
TRBV7-2 NA CASSPRQGPNSPLHF
TRBV7-8 NA CASSPRQDNSPLHF
TRBV6-5 NA CASGGVNRDYGYTF
TRBV5-6 NA CASSVFRDRAYNSPLHF
TRBV7-9 NA CASSGSGPSAEQYF
TRBV5-1 NA CASSLGQGRGSGNTIYF
TRBV28 NA CASLPPQRRYNEQFF
TRBV21-1 NA CASSKAPRGVCYGYTF
TRBV7-9 NA CASSDPGLAGNTGELFF
TRBV27 NA CASRQTGAGNTIYF
TRBV6-5 few CASSTHERPNEQFF
TRBV6-6 NA CATESLTGTEAFF
TRBV6-2/TRBV6-3 few CASSYTRDGYTF
TRBV28 NA CASSLRQNYGYTF
TRBV5-1 NA CASGRDSLFTEAFF
TRBV7-9 NA CASSFPGHPYEQYF
TRBV5-1 NA CASSPTPAVEETQYF
TRBV5-1 NA CASSLEQGAEGYTF
TRBV29-1 NA CSVGANTNTGELFF
TRBV28 few CASIIPGGYSPLHF
TRBV7-9 NA CASSLGDRPETQYF
TRBV27 NA CASSDPRGRHYEQYF
TRBV3-1/TRBV3-2 NA CATSPSPGVYYGYTF
TRBV27 NA CASSQTHLSNIQYF
TRBV5-1 NA CASSPRTSGMNEQFF
TRBV6-5 NA CASRPYRDRVQPQHF
TRBV14 NA CASSPGGEQYF
TRBV5-8 NA CASRPWRGPQGRGNSPLHF
TRBV12-5 NA CASGTETGTLHF
TRBV18 NA CASSPTTAIEVSPLHF
TRBV18 NA CASSQGPPQGSQAGNTIYF
TRBV5-1 NA CASSLSQGTDSPLHF
TRBV15 once CATSFNKKRSSYEQYF
TRBV5-6 NA CASSATTGTTYNEQFF